These T cell receptor beta chains were read from a single sample in a study of blood T cells in healthy people across ages. TCRdb re-called the 5' RACE reads through MiXCR, storing one row per CDR3 protein. The table has around 1,000,000 distinct CDR3 sequences, 20% to 25% seen once. These sequences were also reported in another study, on T cells of mothers and their children.

Sequenced material: blood. The receptors were gathered from a girl aged 2 to 10 in good health. Each CDR3 is given with its conserved first and last residue. D genes are given only for firm matches. A clone size is listed for some rows: how often the clone was seen (once, few, many), or a class if it is expanded.

>NA|NA|TRBV3-1|TRBJ1-2
CASSPGATANYGYTF
TGTGCCAGCAGCCCGGGGGCGACAGCTAACTATGGCTACACCTTC
>NA|NA|TRBV20-1|TRBJ2-7
CSARLPGFYEQYF
TGCAGTGCGAGGCTTCCCGGGTTCTACGAGCAGTACTTC
>TRBD1|NA|TRBV18|TRBJ1-2
CASSPQGQNYGYTF
TGTGCCAGCTCACCTCAGGGACAGAACTATGGCTACACCTTC
>TRBD1|NA|TRBV7-2|TRBJ1-3
CASSARQGMGGNTIYF
TGTGCCAGCAGCGCCCGACAGGGCATGGGCGGAAACACCATATATTTT
>NA|NA|TRBV10-1|TRBJ2-2
CASSEGRATYTGELFF
TGCGCCAGCAGTGAAGGGCGAGCAACCTACACCGGGGAGCTGTTTTTT
>TRBD1|NA|TRBV15|TRBJ1-2
CATSSDGGTGNGYTF
TGTGCCACCAGCTCCGATGGAGGGACAGGGAATGGCTACACCTTC
>NA|NA|TRBV4-1|TRBJ1-6
CASSQVPGTENSPLHF
TGCGCCAGCAGCCAAGTACCCGGGACCGAGAATTCACCCCTCCACTTT
>NA|NA|TRBV4-3|TRBJ2-5
CASSQDLGEQETQYF
TGCGCCAGCAGCCAAGATTTAGGCGAGCAAGAGACCCAGTACTTC
>TRBD1|NA|TRBV12-3/TRBV12-4|TRBJ2-2
CASRWDRYTGELFF
TGTGCCAGCAGGTGGGACAGATACACCGGGGAGCTGTTTTTT
>NA|NA|TRBV4-1|TRBJ1-5
CASSQDTGPLAEPQHF
TGCGCCAGCAGCCAAGATACAGGACCCTTGGCGGAGCCCCAGCATTTT
>NA|few|TRBV11-1|TRBJ2-5
CASSSNGGSSETQYF
TGTGCCAGCAGCTCGAATGGGGGATCGTCAGAGACCCAGTACTTC
>NA|NA|TRBV6-2/TRBV6-3|TRBJ2-4
CASKNRELTLAKNIQYF
TGTGCCAGCAAGAACAGGGAACTGACCTTAGCCAAAAACATTCAGTACTTC
>NA|NA|TRBV7-2|TRBJ2-3
CASSSEYGGRLGDTQYF
TGTGCCAGCAGCTCCGAGTACGGGGGTCGCTTAGGGGATACGCAGTATTTT
>NA|few|TRBV7-9|TRBJ2-7
CANSADYEQYF
TGTGCCAACAGCGCCGATTACGAGCAGTACTTC
>NA|NA|TRBV20-1|TRBJ2-5
CSARGGQGGKTQYF
TGCAGTGCTAGAGGTGGACAGGGAGGGAAGACCCAGTACTTC
>TRBD2|NA|TRBV11-2|TRBJ2-3
CVSSFSGGTDTQYF
TGTGTCAGCAGCTTTAGCGGGGGTACAGATACGCAGTATTTT
>NA|NA|TRBV9|TRBJ2-3
CASSVRPESSTDTQYF
TGTGCCAGCAGCGTGCGACCCGAGTCCAGCACAGATACGCAGTATTTT
>NA|few|TRBV7-2|TRBJ1-2
CASSLVVKWANYGYTF
TGTGCCAGCAGCTTAGTTGTCAAGTGGGCTAACTATGGCTACACCTTC
>TRBD1|NA|TRBV5-4|TRBJ1-1
CASSLGNNRQTGRTEAFF
TGTGCCAGCAGCTTGGGGAACAACCGTCAGACAGGGCGTACTGAAGCTTTCTTT
>NA|NA|TRBV11-2|TRBJ2-7
CASSSRSPSGTYEQYF
TGTGCCAGCAGCTCCCGATCGCCTTCAGGGACGTACGAGCAGTACTTC
>TRBD2|few|TRBV5-1|TRBJ2-1
CASSPGLGWNEQFF
TGCGCCAGCAGCCCGGGACTAGGATGGAATGAGCAGTTCTTC
>NA|NA|TRBV23-1|TRBJ2-3
CASRALGAVGTDTQYF
TGCGCCAGCAGGGCCCTAGGGGCCGTCGGCACAGATACGCAGTATTTT
>NA|few|TRBV19|TRBJ2-7
CASKRAGDYEQYF
TGTGCCAGTAAGAGGGCTGGGGATTACGAGCAGTACTTC
>TRBD1|few|TRBV28|TRBJ2-2
CASSSGQGITGELFF
TGTGCCAGCAGTTCGGGACAGGGGATCACCGGGGAGCTGTTTTTT
>NA|few|TRBV12-3/TRBV12-4|TRBJ2-1
CASSLVGGPSDEQFF
TGTGCCAGCAGTTTAGTTGGGGGGCCTAGCGATGAGCAGTTCTTC
>NA|NA|TRBV6-6|TRBJ1-5
CASSSGQPGPQHF
TGTGCCAGCAGTTCAGGACAGCCCGGGCCCCAGCATTTT
>NA|many|TRBV3-1|TRBJ2-7
CASSQAGSYEQYF
TGTGCCAGCAGCCAAGCGGGAAGCTACGAGCAGTACTTC
>NA|once|TRBV19|TRBJ2-1
CASSEIGGHEQFF
TGTGCCAGTAGCGAGATCGGGGGGCATGAGCAGTTCTTC
>NA|few|TRBV5-1|TRBJ2-1
CASSLGVAIGDEQFF
TGCGCCAGCAGCTTGGGCGTTGCGATCGGAGATGAGCAGTTCTTC
>TRBD1|NA|TRBV5-4|TRBJ1-4
CASSPGTEKEKLFF
TGTGCCAGCAGCCCCGGGACAGAAAAAGAAAAACTGTTTTTT
>NA|NA|TRBV12-3/TRBV12-4|TRBJ2-7
CASSGGKYEQYF
TGTGCCAGCAGCGGGGGCAAGTACGAGCAGTACTTC
>TRBD2|NA|TRBV28|TRBJ2-5
CASSLGLAGVLETQYF
TGTGCCAGCAGTCTGGGACTAGCGGGAGTATTGGAGACCCAGTACTTC
>TRBD2|many|TRBV6-6|TRBJ2-3
CASGPGLATDTQYF
TGTGCCAGCGGGCCGGGACTAGCAACAGATACGCAGTATTTT
>NA|few|TRBV13|TRBJ2-7
CASSLVRYEQYF
TGTGCCAGCAGCTTAGTTCGATACGAGCAGTACTTC
>NA|few|TRBV4-2|TRBJ2-7
CASSQDSRGRGEQYF
TGTGCCAGCAGCCAAGATAGTCGGGGCCGGGGCGAGCAGTACTTC
>NA|NA|TRBV29-1|TRBJ1-1
CSVKIRGPTEAFF
TGCAGCGTTAAGATCAGGGGCCCCACTGAAGCTTTCTTT
>NA|NA|TRBV4-2|TRBJ1-2
CASSQDPQAYGYTF
TGTGCCAGCAGCCAAGATCCTCAGGCCTATGGCTACACCTTC
>TRBD2|few|TRBV7-2|TRBJ2-7
CASSFQREHEQYF
TGTGCCAGCAGCTTTCAGCGGGAGCACGAGCAGTACTTC
>NA|once|TRBV14|TRBJ2-5
CASSPPNGPEETQYF
TGTGCCAGCAGCCCACCGAACGGGCCCGAAGAGACCCAGTACTTC
>TRBD1|NA|TRBV9|TRBJ2-2
CASSVQGAPNTGELFF
TGTGCCAGCAGCGTACAGGGGGCCCCAAACACCGGGGAGCTGTTTTTT
>NA|NA|TRBV20-1|TRBJ1-5
CSARDYRGGNQPQHF
TGCAGTGCTAGAGATTATCGGGGGGGCAATCAGCCCCAGCATTTT